This passage covers 21 T cell receptor beta chains from one sample sequenced in a study of cytomegalovirus exposure and HLA in healthy donors. The PCR contained 60 Vbeta and 13 Jbeta primers. Clones were sequenced by immunoSEQ multiplex PCR, and TCRdb holds only the in-frame ones, with some missing. Of roughly 140,000 clones detected, 80% appear once; the ten largest clones hold approximately 5.1%. Sample: PBMCs. These receptors all stem from a male donor in good health and CMV-seronegative.

The rearrangement links TRBV9 to TRBJ2-3; 9 positions match TRBD1. The CDR3 is 18 residues long. V lost 2 bases and J lost 1; bases outside the gene matches: 11. CDR1 SGDLS and CDR2 YYNGEE come from the germline V gene. The CDR3 sequence is CASSVGQGAFQRTDTQYF. CDR3 nucleotides: TGTGCCAGCAGCGTGGGACAGGGAGCCTTCCAGCGCACAGATACGCAGTATTTT.

The gene calls are TRBV9 and TRBJ2-7; a possible D gene is TRBD1 (5 bases). The germline CDR1 and CDR2 sequences are SGDLS and YYNGEE. CDR3 size: 15 residues. The germline V and J ends were trimmed by 4 bases and 2 bases, with 16 bases remaining between them. The CDR3 loop is CASSPRATATYEQYF. The CDR3 DNA sequence: TGTGCCAGCAGCCCCAGGGCGACTGCCACCTACGAGCAGTACTTC.

This clone was counted between two and nine times. The V gene is TRBV28, the J gene TRBJ1-3, with D perhaps matching TRBD1 (5 bases). V dropped 6 bases and J dropped 4 bases, with 13 bases sitting between them. Germline V gene data show CDR1 as MDHEN and CDR2 as SYDVKM. This CDR3 contains 14 residues. CDR3 sequence (DNA): TGTGCCAGCAGCCCCCGGGGGGGAGGAAACACCATATATTTT. It yields the protein CASSPRGGGNTIYF.

The chain uses TRBV6-5 and TRBJ1-1; perhaps TRBD1 as D (6 bases). CDR3 length: 12 amino acids. CDR1 is MNHEY and CDR2 is SVGAGI in the germline V gene. With 10 bases removed from V and 4 bases from J, the gap between germline ends came to 13 bases. The CDR3 sequence: CATRQGPTEAFF. The CDR3 bases are TGTGCCACCCGGCAGGGGCCCACTGAAGCTTTCTTT.

The chain recombines TRBV4-2 with TRBJ1-2; tentatively, D is TRBD1 (5 bases). Trimming cost V 3 bases and J 5 bases, with 16 bases left between them. CDR1 and CDR2 from the germline V gene are LGHNA and YNFKEQ. This CDR3 comprises 15 residues. This CDR3 is CASSQDPGTLYGYTF. The CDR3 DNA reads TGTGCCAGCAGCCAGGACCCCGGGACTCTTTATGGCTACACCTTC.

The chain links TRBV2 to TRBJ2-7, with D possibly being TRBD1 (5 bases). The CDR3 totals 12 residues. The V gene's germline CDR1 is SNHLY and CDR2 FYNNEI. V lost 3 bases, J lost 4 bases, and 7 bases lay in between. As DNA, the CDR3 is TGTGCCAGCAGTGACAGGGATTACGAGCAGTACTTC. It yields the protein CASSDRDYEQYF.

The chain carries TRBV13 and TRBJ2-7; tentatively, D is TRBD1 (6 bases). Germline-derived CDR1 and CDR2 are PRHDT and FYEKMQ (reference sequence). The CDR3 contains 14 residues. The ends were cut back, 2 bases at V and 6 bases at J, with 14 bases in the middle. The DNA of the CDR3 is TGTGCCAGCAGCTTAACACAGGGTGAAGGCGAGCAGTACTTC. Amino acids: CASSLTQGEGEQYF.

The rearrangement joins TRBV4-3 to TRBJ1-1; maybe TRBD1 (6 bases). The CDR3 length is 16 residues. V was cut by 0 bases and J by 0 bases, with 11 bases left in between. The germline V gene encodes CDR1 LGHNA and CDR2 YSLEER. CDR3 sequence reads: CASSQDLDRMNTEAFF. CDR3 nucleotides: TGCGCCAGCAGCCAAGACCTGGACAGAATGAACACTGAAGCTTTCTTT.

The chain joins TRBV19 to TRBJ1-1; 8 bases are shared with TRBD1. V dropped 9 bases and J dropped 1; count of bases not matched to a gene: 19. Germline V gives CDR1 LNHDA, CDR2 SQIVND (reference sequence). The CDR3 has 18 residues. This CDR3 reads CARPGQVMTPLGNTEAFF. DNA for the CDR3: TGTGCCAGACCGGGACAGGTAATGACCCCTCTGGGGAACACTGAAGCTTTCTTT.

The CDR3 loop reads CASKFSNEKLFF. In DNA form, the CDR3 reads TGTGCCAGCAAGTTCAGTAATGAAAAACTGTTTTTT. The genes are TRBV2 and TRBJ1-4; D is ambiguous. The CDR3 has 12 amino acids. V shed 7 bases and J shed 4 bases, with 7 bases lying between them. Germline CDR1 reads SNHLY; CDR2 reads FYNNEI. Complete variable domain (other parts from reference TRBV2 and TRBJ1-4): EPEVTQTPSHQVTQMGQEVILRCVPISNHLYFYWYRQILGQKVEFLVSFYNNEISEKSEIFDDQFSVERPDGSNFTLKIRSTKLEDSAMYFCASKFSNEKLFFGSGTQLSVL.

Regarding this clone: One junction end does not reproduce the germline sequence, and a read error may be involved. CDR3: CASSNSDEQYF. Here the CDR3 DNA reads TGCGCCAGCAGCAACTCCGACGAGCAGTACTTC. The V gene is TRBV5-1, the J gene TRBJ2-7, with D uncertain. Germline V gene lookup returns CDR1 SGHRS and CDR2 YFSETQ. This CDR3 contains 11 residues.

The count of this clone is one. The chain uses TRBV10-3 and TRBJ2-7; no clear D gene. From germline, CDR1 is ENHRY and CDR2 SYGVKD. V lost 5 bases to trimming and J lost 0 bases, with 8 bases between them. The CDR3 loop spans 13 amino acids. DNA for the CDR3: TGTGCCATCAGTAATAGAGGCTCCTACGAGCAGTACTTC. Translation gives CAISNRGSYEQYF.

V and J are TRBV6-1 and TRBJ2-2, with D hard to call. Germline V gene data show CDR1 as MNHNS and CDR2 as SASEGT. This CDR3 spans 11 amino acids. Trimming left V 4 bases short and J 9 bases short, with 6 bases between. In DNA, the CDR3 is TGTGCCAGCAGTGCACTCCGGGAGCTGTTTTTT. Encoded protein: CASSALRELFF.

The rearrangement links TRBV6-1 to TRBJ2-7, with D possibly being TRBD2 (5 bases). Trimming left V 5 bases short and J 5 bases short, with 7 bases between. Germline assignment: CDR1 MNHNS and CDR2 SASEGT. The CDR3 sequence is 11 residues long. CDR3 in amino acids: CASSSRDEQYF. The CDR3 region has the DNA TGTGCCAGCAGTTCGCGGGACGAGCAGTACTTC.

The J gene is TRBJ1-6, the V gene TRBV10-3; D may be TRBD1 (6 bases). Germline assignment: CDR1 ENHRY and CDR2 SYGVKD. This CDR3 region has 16 residues. The V end lost 0 bases, the J end lost 10 bases, and 16 bases lay between the germline ends. The CDR3, as DNA: TGTGCCATCAGTGAGTCGATTACACAGGGTGGCTCACCCCTCCACTTT. Its protein product is CAISESITQGGSPLHF.

The rearrangement links TRBV5-4 to TRBJ2-6; D is undetermined. Between the trimmed V and J ends, which lost 4 bases and 0 bases, there was a span of 14 bases. CDR1 and CDR2 (germline): SGHNT, YYREEE (reference sequence). The CDR3 contains 17 residues. This CDR3 is CASSRQVATSGANVLTF. The CDR3 DNA reads TGTGCCAGCAGCCGTCAGGTTGCGACCTCTGGGGCCAACGTCCTGACTTTC. The whole variable domain, remainder taken from reference TRBV5-4 and TRBJ2-6, is ETGVTQSPTHLIKTRGQQVTLRCSSQSGHNTVSWYQQALGQGPQFIFQYYREEENGRGNFPPRFSGLQFPNYSSELNVNALELDDSALYLCASSRQVATSGANVLTFGAGSRLTVL.

The V and J genes are TRBV4-2 and TRBJ2-7; 9 positions agree with TRBD2. The CDR3 sequence is 16 residues long. Germline lookup yields CDR1 LGHNA and CDR2 YNFKEQ. Trimming removed 4 bases from V and 5 bases from J; junction bases left unmatched: 12. This CDR3 reads CASSRETGTSSDEQYF. CDR3 coding DNA: TGTGCCAGCAGCCGCGAAACCGGGACTAGCAGCGACGAGCAGTACTTC.

The chain combines TRBV19 with TRBJ1-5; 8 positions match TRBD1. V was clipped by 3 bases and J by 2 bases; unmatched bases: 0. CDR1 is LNHDA, CDR2 SQIVND, per germline (reference sequence). This CDR3 spans 14 amino acids. The CDR3: CASSMDRGNQPQHF. CDR3 sequence (DNA): TGTGCCAGTAGTATGGACAGGGGCAATCAGCCCCAGCATTTT.

The chain combines TRBV9 with TRBJ2-1; 9 nucleotides line up with TRBD2. This CDR3 spans 16 amino acids. The germline gives CDR1 SGDLS, CDR2 YYNGEE. The V gene end was trimmed by 0 bases and the J gene end by 5 bases; junction bases not matched to a gene: 6. In nucleotides, the CDR3 is TGTGCCAGCAGCGTAGCCGCGGGGGGGCAAGACAATGAGCAGTTCTTC. Its translation: CASSVAAGGQDNEQFF.

The V call is TRBV7-2, the J call TRBJ1-1; TRBD1 matches at 7 bases. The CDR3 covers 15 residues. Germline V gene sequence: CDR1 SGHTA, CDR2 FQGNSA. The ends lost 2 bases at V and 2 bases at J; junction bases unmatched: 5. The CDR3 region has the DNA TGTGCCAGCAGCTTACGTCCAGGGGGAAACACTGAAGCTTTCTTT. Encoded protein: CASSLRPGGNTEAFF.

This chain joins TRBV30 and TRBJ1-1; TRBD1 might be the D (6 bases). The germline gives CDR1 GTSNPN, CDR2 SVGIG (reference sequence). The germline V and J ends were trimmed by 7 bases and 0 bases, with 15 bases remaining between them. The CDR3 runs 14 residues. For the CDR3, the DNA is TGTGCCTTACGTCGGACAGCAATGAACACTGAAGCTTTCTTT. Residues: CALRRTAMNTEAFF.